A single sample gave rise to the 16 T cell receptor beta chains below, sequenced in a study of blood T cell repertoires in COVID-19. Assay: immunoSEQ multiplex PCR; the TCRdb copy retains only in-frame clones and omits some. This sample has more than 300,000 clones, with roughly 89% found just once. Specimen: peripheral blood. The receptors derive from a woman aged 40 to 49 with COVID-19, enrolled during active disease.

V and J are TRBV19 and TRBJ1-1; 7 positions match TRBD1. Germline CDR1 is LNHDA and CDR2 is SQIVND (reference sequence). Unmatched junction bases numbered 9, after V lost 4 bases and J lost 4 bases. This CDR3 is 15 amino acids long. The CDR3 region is CASSTRQGMGTEAFF. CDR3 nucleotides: TGTGCCAGTAGTACCAGACAGGGAATGGGCACTGAAGCTTTCTTT.

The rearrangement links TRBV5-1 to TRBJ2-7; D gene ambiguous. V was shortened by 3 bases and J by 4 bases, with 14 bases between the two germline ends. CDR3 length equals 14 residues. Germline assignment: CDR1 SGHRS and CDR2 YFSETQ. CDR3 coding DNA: TGCGCCAGCAGCTCCGGTATAGCCAGATACGAGCAGTACTTC. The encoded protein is CASSSGIARYEQYF.

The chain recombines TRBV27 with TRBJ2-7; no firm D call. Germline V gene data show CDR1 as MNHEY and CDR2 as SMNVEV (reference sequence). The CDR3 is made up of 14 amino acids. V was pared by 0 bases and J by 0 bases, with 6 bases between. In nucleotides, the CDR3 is TGTGCCAGCAGTTTATCGACAATCTCCTACGAGCAGTACTTC. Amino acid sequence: CASSLSTISYEQYF.

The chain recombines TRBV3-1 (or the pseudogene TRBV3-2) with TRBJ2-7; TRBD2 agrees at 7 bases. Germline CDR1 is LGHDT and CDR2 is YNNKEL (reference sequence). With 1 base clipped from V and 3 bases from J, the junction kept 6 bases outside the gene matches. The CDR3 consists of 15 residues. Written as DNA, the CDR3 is TGTGCCAGCAGCCAAGTTACGGGGGGATTCTACGAGCAGTACTTC. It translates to CASSQVTGGFYEQYF.

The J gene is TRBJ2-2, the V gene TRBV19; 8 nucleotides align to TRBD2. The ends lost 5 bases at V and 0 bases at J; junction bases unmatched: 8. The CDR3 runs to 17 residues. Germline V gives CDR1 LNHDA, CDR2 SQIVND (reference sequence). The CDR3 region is CASSPPLGGANTGELFF. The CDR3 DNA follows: TGTGCCAGTAGTCCCCCCCTCGGGGGGGCGAACACCGGGGAGCTGTTTTTT.

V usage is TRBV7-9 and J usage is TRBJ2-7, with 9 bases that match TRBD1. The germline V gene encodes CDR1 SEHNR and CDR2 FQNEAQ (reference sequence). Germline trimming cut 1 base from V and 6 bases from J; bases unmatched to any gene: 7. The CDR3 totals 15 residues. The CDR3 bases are TGTGCCAGCAGCTTAGGGGGGGACAGGGCCGTCGAGCAGTACTTC. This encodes CASSLGGDRAVEQYF.

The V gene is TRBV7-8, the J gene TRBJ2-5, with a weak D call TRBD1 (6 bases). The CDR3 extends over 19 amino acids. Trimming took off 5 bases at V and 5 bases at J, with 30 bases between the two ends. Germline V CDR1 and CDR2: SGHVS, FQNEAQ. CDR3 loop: CASSRTTLTGLGDKETQYF. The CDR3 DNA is TGTGCCAGCAGCCGAACAACATTGACAGGACTGGGTGATAAGGAGACCCAGTACTTC.

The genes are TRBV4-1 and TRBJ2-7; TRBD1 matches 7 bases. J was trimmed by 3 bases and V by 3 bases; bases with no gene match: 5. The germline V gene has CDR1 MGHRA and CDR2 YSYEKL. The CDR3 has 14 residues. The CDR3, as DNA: TGCGCCAGCAGCCATAGGGACAGCGACTACGAGCAGTACTTC. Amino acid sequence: CASSHRDSDYEQYF.

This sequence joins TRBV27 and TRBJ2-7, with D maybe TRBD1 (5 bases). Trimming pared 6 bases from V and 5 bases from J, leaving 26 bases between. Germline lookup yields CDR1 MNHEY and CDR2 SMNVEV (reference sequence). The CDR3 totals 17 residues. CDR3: CASRGNLGVAGIDEQYF. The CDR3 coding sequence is TGTGCCAGCAGAGGGAACTTAGGGGTGGCCGGTATCGACGAGCAGTACTTC.

The CDR3 coding sequence is TGTGCCAGCAGCTGGGCGGGAGTGGAAAGGGGAGGACACACAGATACGCAGTATTTT. Amino acid sequence: CASSWAGVERGGHTDTQYF. The gene calls are TRBV11-3 and TRBJ2-3, with 7 bases aligning to TRBD2. The CDR3 runs 19 residues. The V segment lost 4 bases and the J segment 2 bases; nucleotides outside the gene matches: 18. Germline-derived CDR1 and CDR2 are SGHNT and YENEEA.

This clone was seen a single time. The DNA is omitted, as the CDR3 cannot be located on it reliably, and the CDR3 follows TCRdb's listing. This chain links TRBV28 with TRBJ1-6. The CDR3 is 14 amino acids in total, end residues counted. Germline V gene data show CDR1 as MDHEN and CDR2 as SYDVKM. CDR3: CASSFGEGSSPLHF.

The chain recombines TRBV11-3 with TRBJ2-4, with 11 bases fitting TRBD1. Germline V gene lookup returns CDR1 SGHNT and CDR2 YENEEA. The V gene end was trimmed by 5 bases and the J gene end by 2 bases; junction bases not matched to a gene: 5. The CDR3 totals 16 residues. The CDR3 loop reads CASSRGQGGPKNIQYF. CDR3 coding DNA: TGTGCCAGCAGCAGGGGACAGGGGGGTCCCAAAAACATTCAGTACTTC.

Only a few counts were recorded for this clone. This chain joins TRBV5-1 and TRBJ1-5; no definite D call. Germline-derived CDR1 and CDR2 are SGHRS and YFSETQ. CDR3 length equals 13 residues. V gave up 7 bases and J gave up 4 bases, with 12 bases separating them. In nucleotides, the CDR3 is TGCGCCAGCTCGGAGGACCCGAATCAGCCCCAGCATTTT. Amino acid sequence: CASSEDPNQPQHF.

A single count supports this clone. In DNA, the CDR3 is TGTGCCAGCAGTTACGCGACAGGGGAAGGTCAGCCCCAGCATTTT. Its protein is CASSYATGEGQPQHF. This chain connects TRBV6-2 or TRBV6-3 to TRBJ1-5; the match to TRBD1 covers 8 bases. This CDR3 region has 15 residues. The J segment lost 6 bases and the V segment lost 2 bases, leaving 6 bases of the junction unmatched. Germline V gene sequence: CDR1 MNHEY, CDR2 SVGEGT.

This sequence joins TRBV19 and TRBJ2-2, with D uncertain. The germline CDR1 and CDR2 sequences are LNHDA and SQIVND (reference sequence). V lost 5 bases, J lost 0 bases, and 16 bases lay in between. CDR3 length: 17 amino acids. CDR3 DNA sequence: TGTGCCAGTAGTGCCCCCCGTGCCGGAGCGAACACCGGGGAGCTGTTTTTT. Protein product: CASSAPRAGANTGELFF.

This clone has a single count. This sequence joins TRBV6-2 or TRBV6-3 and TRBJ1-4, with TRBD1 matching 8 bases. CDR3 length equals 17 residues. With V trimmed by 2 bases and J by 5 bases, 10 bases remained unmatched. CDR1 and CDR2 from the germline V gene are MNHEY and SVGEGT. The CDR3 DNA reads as TGTGCCAGCAGTTACCGCCAGCCAGGGGGCTGGAATGAAAAACTGTTTTTT. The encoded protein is CASSYRQPGGWNEKLFF.